This T cell receptor beta chain comes out of a study of cytomegalovirus exposure and HLA in healthy donors. The study, taken as a whole, reports: CMV serostatus stood as the only immune exposure information on hand. The study flagged approximately 180 TCR beta chains as cytomegalovirus-associated.

This PCR relied on a set of 60 Vbeta primers and 13 Jbeta primers. Per the study methods: A later analysis tallied roughly 77 million unique TCR beta chains, about 12 million of them shared. Profiling relied on immunoSEQ multiplex PCR, and the TCRdb table lists in-frame clones only, not all of them. The V and J calls and clone size were taken over from that table, and D and trimming were inferred from the DNA. The table includes over 120,000 clones, about 73% detected once. Whereas donors were nominally healthy upon sampling, unrecorded immune exposures were probable. On this clone itself: Its antigen is unknown. Since no conserved phenylalanine or tryptophan closes the CDR3, a read error is the likely cause. The DNA is left out, because the CDR3 cannot be placed on it with certainty; the CDR3 is given as TCRdb lists it.

The sample comprised PBMCs. The source is a woman aged 60-75 years in good health and CMV-seropositive.

The CDR3 protein is CASSESDVGDTRI. The chain combines TRBV2 with TRBJ1-4; TRBD1 is the table's D call, not checked against the DNA. Germline CDR1 reads SNHLY; CDR2 reads FYNNEI. Counting both end residues, the CDR3 totals 13 amino acids.